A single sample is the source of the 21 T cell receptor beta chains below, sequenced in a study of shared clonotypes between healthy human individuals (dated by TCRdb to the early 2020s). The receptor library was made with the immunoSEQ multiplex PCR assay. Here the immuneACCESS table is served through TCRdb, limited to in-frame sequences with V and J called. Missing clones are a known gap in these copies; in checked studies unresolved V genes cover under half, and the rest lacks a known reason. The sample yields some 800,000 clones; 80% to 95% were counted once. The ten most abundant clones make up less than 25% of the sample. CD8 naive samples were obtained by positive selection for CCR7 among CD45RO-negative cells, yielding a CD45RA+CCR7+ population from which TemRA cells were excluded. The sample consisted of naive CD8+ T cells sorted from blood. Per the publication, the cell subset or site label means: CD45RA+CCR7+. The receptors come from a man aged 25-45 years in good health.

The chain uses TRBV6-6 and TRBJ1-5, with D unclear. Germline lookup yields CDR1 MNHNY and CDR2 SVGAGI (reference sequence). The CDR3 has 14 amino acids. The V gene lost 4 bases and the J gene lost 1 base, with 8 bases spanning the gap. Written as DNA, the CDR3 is TGTGCCAGCAGTTGGGCGGAGAGCAATCAGCCCCAGCATTTT. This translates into CASSWAESNQPQHF.

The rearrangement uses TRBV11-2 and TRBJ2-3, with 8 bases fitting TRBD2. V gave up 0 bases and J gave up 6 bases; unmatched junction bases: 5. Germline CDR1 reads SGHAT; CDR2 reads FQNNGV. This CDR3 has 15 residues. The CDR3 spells CASSLEVAGWDTQYF. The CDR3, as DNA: TGTGCCAGCAGCTTAGAAGTAGCGGGGTGGGATACGCAGTATTTT. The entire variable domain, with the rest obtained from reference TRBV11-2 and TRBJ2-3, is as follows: EAGVAQSPRYKIIEKRQSVAFWCNPISGHATLYWYQQILGQGPKLLIQFQNNGVVDDSQLPKDRFSAERLKGVDSTLKIQPAKLEDSAVYLCASSLEVAGWDTQYFGPGTRLTVL.

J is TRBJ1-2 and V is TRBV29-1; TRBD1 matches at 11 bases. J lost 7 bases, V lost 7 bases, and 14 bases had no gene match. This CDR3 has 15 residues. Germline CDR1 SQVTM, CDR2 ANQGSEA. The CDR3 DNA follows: TGCAGCGCCTGGATCGGACAGGGGGCGCACTTTGGCTACACCTTC. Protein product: CSAWIGQGAHFGYTF.

Here the CDR3 DNA reads TGTGCCAGCAGCTTGTCGATCCTGGGAACTGAAGCTTTCTTT. The encoded protein is CASSLSILGTEAFF. The rearrangement uses TRBV5-8 and TRBJ1-1; D gene uncertain. Germline assignment: CDR1 SGHTS and CDR2 YDEGEE. Trimming pared 1 base from V and 5 bases from J, leaving 12 bases between. The CDR3 runs 14 residues.

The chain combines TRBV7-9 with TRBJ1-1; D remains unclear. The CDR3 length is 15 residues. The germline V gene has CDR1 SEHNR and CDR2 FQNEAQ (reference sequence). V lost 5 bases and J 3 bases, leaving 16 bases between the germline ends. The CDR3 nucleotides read TGTGCCAGCAGCGTATCGTTGACCCCCGACACTGAAGCTTTCTTT. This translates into CASSVSLTPDTEAFF.

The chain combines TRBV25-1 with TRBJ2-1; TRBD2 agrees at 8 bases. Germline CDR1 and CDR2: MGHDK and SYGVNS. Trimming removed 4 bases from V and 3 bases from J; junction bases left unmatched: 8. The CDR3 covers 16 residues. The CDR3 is CASSVLAEVDYNEQFF. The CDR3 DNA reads TGTGCCAGCAGTGTACTAGCGGAGGTGGACTACAATGAGCAGTTCTTC.

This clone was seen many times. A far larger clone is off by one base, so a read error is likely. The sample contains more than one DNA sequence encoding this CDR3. CDR3 in DNA: TGTGCCAGCAGCCCCCAACGGAACACTGAAGCTTTCTTT. Protein product: CASSPQRNTEAFF. The chain joins TRBV11-2 to TRBJ1-1; D remains unclear. The CDR3 has 13 residues. CDR1 and CDR2 (germline): SGHAT, FQNNGV. V gave up 5 bases and J gave up 1 base, with 8 bases separating them.

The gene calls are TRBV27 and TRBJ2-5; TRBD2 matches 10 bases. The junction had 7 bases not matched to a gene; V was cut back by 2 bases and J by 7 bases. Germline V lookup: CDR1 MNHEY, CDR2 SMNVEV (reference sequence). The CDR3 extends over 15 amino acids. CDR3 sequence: CASSLSSGRIGTQYF. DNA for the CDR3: TGTGCCAGCAGTTTAAGTAGCGGGAGGATAGGGACCCAGTACTTC.

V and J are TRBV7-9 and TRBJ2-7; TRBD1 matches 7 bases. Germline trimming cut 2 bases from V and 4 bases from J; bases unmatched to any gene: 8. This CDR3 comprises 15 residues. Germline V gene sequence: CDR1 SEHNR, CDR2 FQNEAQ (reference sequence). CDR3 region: CASSLPGTAVYEQYF. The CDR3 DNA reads TGTGCCAGCAGCTTACCCGGGACAGCTGTGTACGAGCAGTACTTC.

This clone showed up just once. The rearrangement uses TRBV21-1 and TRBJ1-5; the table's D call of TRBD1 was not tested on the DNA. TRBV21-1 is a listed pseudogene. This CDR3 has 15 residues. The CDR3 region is CASSKAPGQGQPQHF. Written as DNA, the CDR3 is TGTGCCAGCAGCAAAGCGCCAGGGCAGGGTCAGCCCCAGCATTTT.

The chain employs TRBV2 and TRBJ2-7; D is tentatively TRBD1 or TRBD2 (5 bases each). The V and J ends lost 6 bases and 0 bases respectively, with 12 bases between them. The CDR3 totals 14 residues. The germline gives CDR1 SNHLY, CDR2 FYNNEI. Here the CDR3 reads CASSNRGLSYEQYF. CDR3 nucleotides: TGTGCCAGCAGCAACCGGGGCCTCTCCTACGAGCAGTACTTC.

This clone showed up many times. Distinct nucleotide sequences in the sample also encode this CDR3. CDR3 region: CASTESYEQYF. CDR3 bases: TGTGCCAGCACCGAATCGTACGAGCAGTACTTC. The chain uses TRBV28 and TRBJ2-7; D not certain. The germline gives CDR1 MDHEN, CDR2 SYDVKM. V shed 7 bases and J shed 4 bases, with 8 bases lying between them. This CDR3 is 11 amino acids long.

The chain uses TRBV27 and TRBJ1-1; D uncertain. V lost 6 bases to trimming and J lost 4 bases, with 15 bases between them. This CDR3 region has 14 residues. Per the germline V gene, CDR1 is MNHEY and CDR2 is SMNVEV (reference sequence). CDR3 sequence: CASSSTLGATEAFF. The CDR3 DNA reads TGTGCCAGCAGCTCGACTCTTGGAGCCACTGAAGCTTTCTTT.

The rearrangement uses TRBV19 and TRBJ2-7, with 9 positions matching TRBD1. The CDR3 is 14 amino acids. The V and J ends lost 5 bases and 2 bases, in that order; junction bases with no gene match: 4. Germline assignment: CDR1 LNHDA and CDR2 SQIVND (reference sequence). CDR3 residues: CASSGTGKTYEQYF. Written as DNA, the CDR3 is TGTGCCAGTAGTGGGACAGGGAAAACCTACGAGCAGTACTTC.

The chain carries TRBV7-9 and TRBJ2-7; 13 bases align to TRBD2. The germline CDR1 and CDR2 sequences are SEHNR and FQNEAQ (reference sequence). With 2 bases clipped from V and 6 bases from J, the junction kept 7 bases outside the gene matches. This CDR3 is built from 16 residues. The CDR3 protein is CASSLSIGLAGAEQYF. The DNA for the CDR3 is TGTGCCAGCAGCTTATCGATCGGACTAGCGGGAGCCGAGCAGTACTTC.

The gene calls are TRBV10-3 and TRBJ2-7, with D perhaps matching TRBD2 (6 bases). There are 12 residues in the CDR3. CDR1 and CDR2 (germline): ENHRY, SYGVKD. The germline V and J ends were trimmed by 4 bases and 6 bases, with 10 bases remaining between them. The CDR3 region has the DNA TGTGCCATCAGTGGGACTACGGGCGAGCAGTACTTC. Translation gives CAISGTTGEQYF.

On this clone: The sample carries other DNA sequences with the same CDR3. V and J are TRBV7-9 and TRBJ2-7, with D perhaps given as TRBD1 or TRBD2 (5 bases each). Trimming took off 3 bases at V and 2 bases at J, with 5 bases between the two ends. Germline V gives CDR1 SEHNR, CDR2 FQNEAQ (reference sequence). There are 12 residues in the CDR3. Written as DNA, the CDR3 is TGTGCCAGCAGCTTGGGGGCCTACGAGCAGTACTTC. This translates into CASSLGAYEQYF.

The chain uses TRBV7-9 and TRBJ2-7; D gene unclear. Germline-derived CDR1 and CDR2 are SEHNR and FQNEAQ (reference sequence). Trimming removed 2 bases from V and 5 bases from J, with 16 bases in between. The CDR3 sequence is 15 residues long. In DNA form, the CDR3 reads TGTGCCAGCAGCTTACCAGGCGCCACGCCCCACGAGCAGTACTTC. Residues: CASSLPGATPHEQYF.

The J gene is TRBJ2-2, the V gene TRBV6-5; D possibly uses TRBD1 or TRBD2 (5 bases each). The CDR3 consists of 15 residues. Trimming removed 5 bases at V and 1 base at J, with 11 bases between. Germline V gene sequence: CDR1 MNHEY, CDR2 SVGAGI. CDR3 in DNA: TGTGCCAGCAGTACCCGGGACCGGAACACCGGGGAGCTGTTTTTT. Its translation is CASSTRDRNTGELFF.

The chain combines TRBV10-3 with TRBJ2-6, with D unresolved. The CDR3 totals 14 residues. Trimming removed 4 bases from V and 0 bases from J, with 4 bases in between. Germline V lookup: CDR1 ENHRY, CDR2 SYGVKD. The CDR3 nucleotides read TGTGCCATCAGTGGCAACTCTGGGGCCAACGTCCTGACTTTC. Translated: CAISGNSGANVLTF.

The CDR3 spells CASSMGDSYEQYF. The CDR3 coding sequence is TGTGCCAGTAGTATGGGGGATTCCTACGAGCAGTACTTC. The gene calls are TRBV19 and TRBJ2-7, with D possibly called TRBD1 or TRBD2 (5 bases each). The CDR3 is made up of 13 amino acids. CDR1 and CDR2 (germline): LNHDA, SQIVND (reference sequence). V was cut by 3 bases and J by 1 base, with 7 bases left in between.